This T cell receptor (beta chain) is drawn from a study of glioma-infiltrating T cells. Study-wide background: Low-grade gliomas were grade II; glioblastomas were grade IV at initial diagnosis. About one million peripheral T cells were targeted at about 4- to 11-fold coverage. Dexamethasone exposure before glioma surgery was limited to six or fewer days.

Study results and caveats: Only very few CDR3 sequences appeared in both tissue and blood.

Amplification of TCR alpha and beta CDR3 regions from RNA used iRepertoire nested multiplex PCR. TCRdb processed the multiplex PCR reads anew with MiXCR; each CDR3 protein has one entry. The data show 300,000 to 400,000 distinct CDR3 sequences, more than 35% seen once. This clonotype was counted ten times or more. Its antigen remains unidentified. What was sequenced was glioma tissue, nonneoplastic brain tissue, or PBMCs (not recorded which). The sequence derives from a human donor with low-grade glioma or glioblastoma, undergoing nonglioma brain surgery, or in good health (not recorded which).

The CDR3 sequence is CASIPGAGAYNEQFF. CDR3 sequence (DNA): TGTGCCAGCATCCCGGGGGCGGGAGCCTACAATGAGCAGTTCTTC. The rearrangement links TRBV7-2 to TRBJ2-1, with D maybe TRBD2 (7 bases). The CDR3 consists of 15 residues. Germline CDR1 and CDR2: SGHTA and FQGNSA. Trimming left V 7 bases short and J 2 bases short, with 15 bases between.